A selection of T cell receptor beta chains follows, all from one sample in a study of T cells in Graves' hyperthyroidism and ophthalmopathy. A single record per CDR3 protein comes from TCRdb applying MiXCR to the multiplex PCR reads. This repertoire shows 600,000 or so distinct CDR3 sequences, 16% found once; its top ten account for about 3.8%. Sequencing was performed on blood. These TCRs come from a woman between 25 and 40 years old with Graves' hyperthyroidism. CDR3s include the opening cysteine and the closing phenylalanine or tryptophan. The D gene is left open where the match is weak. Expanded clones are given a class, and other clones once, few, many or no size at all.

>TRBV5-1|TRBD2|TRBJ2-1|many
CASRLAEPYNEQFF
TGCGCCAGCAGACTAGCGGAGCCATACAATGAGCAGTTCTTC
>TRBV3-1|NA|TRBJ2-3|many
CASSQPGADTQYF
TGTGCCAGCAGCCAGCCCGGGGCGGATACGCAGTATTTT
>TRBV27|NA|TRBJ1-1|few
CASSLWGRLNTEAFF
TGTGCCAGCAGTTTATGGGGTAGGTTGAACACTGAAGCTTTCTTT
>TRBV27|NA|TRBJ2-1|NA
CASSRTGLNEQFF
TGTGCCAGCAGTCGAACAGGGCTTAATGAGCAGTTCTTC
>TRBV6-2/TRBV6-3|TRBD2|TRBJ2-3|few
CASRPSLLAGGRPDTQYF
TGTGCCAGCAGGCCCAGCCTATTAGCGGGAGGTCGGCCAGATACGCAGTATTTT
>TRBV6-2/TRBV6-3|NA|TRBJ2-7|few
CASSDFSGFYEQYF
TGTGCCAGCAGTGACTTCTCCGGATTCTACGAGCAGTACTTC
>TRBV11-3|NA|TRBJ2-3|NA
CDSSLKSRTDTQYF
TGTGACAGCAGCTTAAAAAGCAGGACAGATACGCAGTATTTT
>TRBV11-3|TRBD1|TRBJ2-2|many
CASSHNRGGGTGELFF
TGTGCCAGCAGCCACAACCGAGGGGGCGGCACCGGGGAGCTGTTTTTT
>TRBV25-1|NA|TRBJ2-7|NA
CASSESTGSHEQYF
TGTGCCAGCAGTGAATCTACGGGGTCCCACGAGCAGTACTTC
>TRBV20-1|NA|TRBJ1-3|many
CSASANLLAGNTIYF
TGCAGTGCTAGTGCAAACCTTCTGGCCGGAAACACCATATATTTT
>TRBV7-9|NA|TRBJ2-3|many
CASFRGATDTQYF
TGTGCCAGCTTCAGGGGCGCCACAGATACGCAGTATTTT
>TRBV7-9|NA|TRBJ2-1|many
CASSPQGRQEQFF
TGTGCCAGCAGCCCTCAGGGGCGCCAAGAGCAGTTCTTC
>TRBV11-3|TRBD2|TRBJ2-1|many
CASSLTSIGNEQFF
TGTGCCAGCAGCTTGACTAGCATCGGGAATGAGCAGTTCTTC
>TRBV20-1|NA|TRBJ2-7|many
CSARDGDRRLYEQYF
TGCAGTGCTAGAGATGGTGACAGGAGACTCTACGAGCAGTACTTC
>TRBV24-1|NA|TRBJ1-1|few
CATRAAAGFEAFF
TGTGCCACCAGGGCCGCCGCGGGGTTTGAGGCTTTCTTT
>TRBV7-8|TRBD2|TRBJ2-5|few
CASSFTGTRGETQYF
TGTGCCAGCAGCTTCACCGGGACTAGGGGTGAGACCCAGTACTTC
>TRBV5-1|TRBD2|TRBJ2-7|many
CASSLGTSGSFSYEQYF
TGCGCCAGCAGCTTGGGGACTAGCGGGTCCTTCTCCTACGAGCAGTACTTC
>TRBV20-1|TRBD2|TRBJ2-7|many
CSAREWGASGEAFYEQYF
TGCAGTGCTAGAGAGTGGGGGGCTAGCGGGGAGGCCTTCTACGAGCAGTACTTC
>TRBV4-3|NA|TRBJ2-3|NA
CASSHSRATDTQYF
TGCGCCAGCAGCCACAGCCGGGCAACAGATACGCAGTATTTT
>TRBV30|NA|TRBJ2-1|NA
CAWTPGVSYNEQFF
TGTGCCTGGACCCCAGGGGTATCCTACAATGAGCAGTTCTTC
>TRBV7-9|NA|TRBJ2-7|many
CASSSSGDVPYEQYF
TGTGCCAGCAGCTCTTCCGGGGACGTACCCTACGAGCAGTACTTC
>TRBV11-3|NA|TRBJ1-6|NA
CASSSDPESPLHF
TGTGCCAGCAGCTCCGACCCGGAGTCACCCCTCCACTTT
>TRBV28|NA|TRBJ1-1|few
CTCRHWGGGVNTEAFF
TGTACCTGCAGGCACTGGGGGGGAGGTGTGAACACTGAAGCTTTCTTT
>TRBV2|NA|TRBJ1-5|few
CASSQESNQPQHF
TGTGCCAGCAGCCAGGAAAGCAATCAGCCCCAGCATTTT
>TRBV7-2|NA|TRBJ2-1|many
CASSSLDTWDSNEQFF
TGTGCCAGCAGCTCCTTAGACACCTGGGATAGCAATGAGCAGTTCTTC
>TRBV5-1|NA|TRBJ2-5|few
CASSLPQGRETQYF
TGCGCCAGCAGCTTACCACAGGGTCGGGAGACCCAGTACTTC
>TRBV2|NA|TRBJ1-5|few
CASSVGQPPRQPQHF
TGTGCCAGCAGTGTCGGGCAGCCCCCGCGACAGCCCCAGCATTTT
>TRBV12-3/TRBV12-4|NA|TRBJ2-7|many
CASSKLGWTAYEQYF
TGTGCCAGCAGTAAACTAGGCTGGACAGCATACGAGCAGTACTTC
>TRBV6-6|TRBD1|TRBJ1-2|many
CASSYSGQGGYTF
TGTGCCAGCAGTTACTCGGGACAGGGAGGCTACACCTTC
>TRBV19|TRBD1|TRBJ2-7|few
CASSPPRGLKSYEQYF
TGTGCCAGTAGTCCTCCCAGGGGGCTAAAATCCTACGAGCAGTATTTC
>TRBV10-3|NA|TRBJ1-2|NA
CAISESPGSYGYTF
TGTGCCATCAGTGAGTCGCCGGGGTCCTATGGCTACACCTTC
>TRBV19|TRBD2|TRBJ2-1|NA
CASSTGLAINEQFF
TGTGCCAGTAGTACGGGACTAGCGATCAACGAGCAGTTCTTC
>TRBV4-2|NA|TRBJ2-5|NA
CASSPRVGGRGTQYF
TGTGCCAGCAGCCCGCGGGTGGGGGGCCGGGGGACCCAGTACTTC
>TRBV19|TRBD2|TRBJ2-1|few
CASSISSGWEQFF
TGTGCCAGTAGTATTTCTAGCGGGTGGGAGCAGTTCTTC
>TRBV7-9|NA|TRBJ1-1|NA
CASTPVGRTEAFF
TGTGCCAGCACCCCGGTGGGACGAACTGAAGCTTTCTTT
>TRBV12-3/TRBV12-4|TRBD1|TRBJ2-7|many
CASRGQSVYEQYF
TGTGCCAGCAGGGGACAGAGCGTCTACGAGCAGTACTTC
>TRBV27|TRBD1|TRBJ2-5|many
CASSLREGQGAWETQYF
TGTGCCAGCAGTTTACGGGAGGGACAGGGGGCTTGGGAGACCCAGTACTTC
>TRBV6-5|NA|TRBJ2-7|few
CASSYDKSSYEQYF
TGTGCCAGCAGTTACGACAAGAGCTCCTACGAGCAGTACTTC
>TRBV19|TRBD1|TRBJ1-1|few
CATPGQVYTEAFF
TGTGCCACCCCGGGACAGGTATACACTGAAGCTTTCTTT
>TRBV7-2|TRBD2|TRBJ2-1|many
CASSLWAPLSGRSYNEQFF
TGTGCCAGCAGCTTGTGGGCCCCGCTTAGCGGGAGGTCCTACAATGAGCAGTTCTTC
>TRBV7-2|TRBD2|TRBJ2-1|few
CASRDIAGLAYNEQFF
TGTGCCAGCAGGGATATAGCGGGTCTTGCCTACAATGAGCAGTTCTTC
>TRBV6-2/TRBV6-3|TRBD2|TRBJ2-1|many
CASSRSNSGRDEQFF
TGTGCCAGCAGTCGTTCCAACTCGGGGAGGGATGAGCAGTTCTTC
>TRBV19|NA|TRBJ2-3|NA
CASSPLGRTFTDTQYF
TGTGCCAGTAGTCCCCTCGGACGGACCTTCACAGATACGCAGTATTTT
>TRBV28|NA|TRBJ2-7|many
CASRANPTTIYEQYF
TGTGCCAGCAGGGCTAATCCGACTACAATCTACGAGCAGTACTTC
>TRBV13|TRBD2|TRBJ2-2|NA
CASSLNYRGGSLGTGELFF
TGTGCCAGCAGCTTAAATTATAGAGGCGGGAGTCTTGGGACCGGGGAGCTGTTTTTT
>TRBV6-6|NA|TRBJ1-4|many
CASSYVAGTFNEKLFF
TGTGCCAGCAGTTACGTGGCAGGGACATTTAATGAAAAACTGTTTTTT
>TRBV30|TRBD1|TRBJ2-7|NA
CAWSRTGAYEQYF
TGTGCCTGGAGTCGGACAGGGGCCTACGAGCAGTACTTC
>TRBV29-1|NA|TRBJ2-7|many
CSVLDTEQYF
TGCAGCGTTCTGGACACAGAGCAGTACTTC
>TRBV4-1|NA|TRBJ2-1|NA
CASSQDRGAYNEQFF
TGCGCCAGCAGCCAAGATAGGGGGGCCTACAATGAGCAGTTCTTC
>TRBV7-8|TRBD2|TRBJ2-1|few
CASTHPRLAGGEQFF
TGTGCCAGCACCCACCCCCGGCTAGCGGGAGGTGAGCAGTTCTTC
>TRBV6-2/TRBV6-3|NA|TRBJ2-2|few
CASSYTETGELFF
TGTGCCAGCAGTTACACAGAAACCGGGGAGCTGTTTTTT
>TRBV19|NA|TRBJ1-5|NA
CASSIYRESNQPQHF
TGTGCCAGTAGTATCTACAGGGAAAGCAATCAGCCCCAGCATTTT
>TRBV4-3|NA|TRBJ1-1|many
CASSHGSYQQDTEAFF
TGCGCCAGCAGCCATGGATCCTACCAGCAGGACACTGAAGCTTTCTTT
>TRBV5-1|NA|TRBJ2-7|few
CASSLGLETYEQYF
TGCGCCAGCAGCTTGGGTCTAGAGACCTACGAGCAGTACTTC
>TRBV6-5|NA|TRBJ1-2|many
CASSYGHYYGYTF
TGTGCCAGCAGTTACGGCCACTACTATGGCTACACCTTC